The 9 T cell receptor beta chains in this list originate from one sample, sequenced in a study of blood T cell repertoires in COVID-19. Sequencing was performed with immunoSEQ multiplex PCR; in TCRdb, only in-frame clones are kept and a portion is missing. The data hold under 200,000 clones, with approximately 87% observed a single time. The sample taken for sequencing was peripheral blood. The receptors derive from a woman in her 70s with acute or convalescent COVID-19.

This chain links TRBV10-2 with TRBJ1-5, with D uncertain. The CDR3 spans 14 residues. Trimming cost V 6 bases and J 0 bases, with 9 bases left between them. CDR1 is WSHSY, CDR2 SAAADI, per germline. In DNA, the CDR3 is TGCGCCAGCAGCCCAACTAATAGCAATCAGCCCCAGCATTTT. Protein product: CASSPTNSNQPQHF.

For the CDR3, the DNA is TGTGCCAGCAGCTACGGCAGGGGAATGGCCGGGGAGCTGTTTTTT. This codes for CASSYGRGMAGELFF. The genes are TRBV11-1 and TRBJ2-2; tentatively, D is TRBD1 (6 bases). V dropped 4 bases and J dropped 6 bases, with 15 bases sitting between them. The CDR3 runs 15 residues. Germline loops: CDR1 SGHAT, CDR2 FQDESV (reference sequence).

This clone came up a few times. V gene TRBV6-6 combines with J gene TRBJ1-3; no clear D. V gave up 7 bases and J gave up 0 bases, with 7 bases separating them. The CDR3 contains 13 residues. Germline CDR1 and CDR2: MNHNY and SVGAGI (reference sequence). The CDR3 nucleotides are TGTGCCAGCAATCGACGCTCTGGAAACACCATATATTTT. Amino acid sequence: CASNRRSGNTIYF.

CDR3: CASSSTSGRSYNEQFF. CDR3 in DNA: TGTGCCAGCAGTAGCACTAGCGGAAGATCCTACAATGAGCAGTTCTTC. V is TRBV27 and J is TRBJ2-1, with 8 bases fitting TRBD2. Germline V gene data show CDR1 as MNHEY and CDR2 as SMNVEV (reference sequence). Losses at the gene ends were 5 bases for V and 1 base for J; bases not matched to a gene: 7. This CDR3 comprises 16 residues.

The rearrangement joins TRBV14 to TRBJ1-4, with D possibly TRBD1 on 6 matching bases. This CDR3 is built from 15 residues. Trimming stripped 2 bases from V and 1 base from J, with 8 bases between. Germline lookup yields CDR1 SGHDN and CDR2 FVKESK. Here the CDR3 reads CASSQQGITNEKLFF. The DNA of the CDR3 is TGTGCCAGCAGCCAACAGGGGATAACTAATGAAAAACTGTTTTTT. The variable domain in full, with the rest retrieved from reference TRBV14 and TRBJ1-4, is EAGVTQFPSHSVIEKGQTVTLRCDPISGHDNLYWYRRVMGKEIKFLLHFVKESKQDESGMPNNRFLAERTGGTYSTLKVQPAELEDSGVYFCASSQQGITNEKLFFGSGTQLSVL.

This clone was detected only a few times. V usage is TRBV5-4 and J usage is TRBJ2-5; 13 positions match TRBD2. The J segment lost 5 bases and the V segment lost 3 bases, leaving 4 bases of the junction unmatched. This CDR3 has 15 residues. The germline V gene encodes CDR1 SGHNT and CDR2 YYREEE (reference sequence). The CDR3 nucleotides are TGTGCCAGCAGCTCAGGACTAGCGGGAGTGGAGACCCAGTACTTC. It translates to CASSSGLAGVETQYF.

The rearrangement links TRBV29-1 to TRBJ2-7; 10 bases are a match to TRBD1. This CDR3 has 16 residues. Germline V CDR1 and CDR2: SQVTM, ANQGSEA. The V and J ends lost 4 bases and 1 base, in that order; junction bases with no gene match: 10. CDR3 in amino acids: CSVASTRTGGSYEQYF. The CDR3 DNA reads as TGCAGCGTTGCTTCGACTCGGACAGGGGGTTCCTACGAGCAGTACTTC.

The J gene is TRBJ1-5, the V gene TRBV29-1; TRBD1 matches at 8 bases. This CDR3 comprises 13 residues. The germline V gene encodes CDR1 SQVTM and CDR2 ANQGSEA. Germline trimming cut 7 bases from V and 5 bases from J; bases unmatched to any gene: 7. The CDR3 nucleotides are TGCAGCGCTGCGACAGGGGAAGATCAGCCCCAGCATTTT. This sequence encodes CSAATGEDQPQHF.

CDR3 loop: CASWTGFSSYNEQFF. The CDR3 DNA reads TGCGCCAGCTGGACAGGGTTTTCCTCCTACAATGAGCAGTTCTTC. The chain employs TRBV5-1 and TRBJ2-1; the match to TRBD1 covers 8 bases. Germline V gene lookup returns CDR1 SGHRS and CDR2 YFSETQ. The CDR3 is 15 residues long. Germline trimming cut 7 bases from V and 0 bases from J; bases unmatched to any gene: 6.